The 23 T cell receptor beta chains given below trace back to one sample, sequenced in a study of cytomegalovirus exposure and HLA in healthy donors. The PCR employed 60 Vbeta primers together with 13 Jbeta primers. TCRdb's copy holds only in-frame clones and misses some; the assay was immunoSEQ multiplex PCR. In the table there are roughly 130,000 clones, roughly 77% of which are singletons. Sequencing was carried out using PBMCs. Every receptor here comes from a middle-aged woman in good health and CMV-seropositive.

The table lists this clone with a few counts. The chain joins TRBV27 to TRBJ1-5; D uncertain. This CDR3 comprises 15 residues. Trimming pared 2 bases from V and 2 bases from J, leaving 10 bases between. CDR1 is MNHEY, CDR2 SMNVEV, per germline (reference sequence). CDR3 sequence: CASSLGGIGNQPQHF. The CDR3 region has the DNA TGTGCCAGCAGTTTAGGAGGAATCGGCAATCAGCCCCAGCATTTT.

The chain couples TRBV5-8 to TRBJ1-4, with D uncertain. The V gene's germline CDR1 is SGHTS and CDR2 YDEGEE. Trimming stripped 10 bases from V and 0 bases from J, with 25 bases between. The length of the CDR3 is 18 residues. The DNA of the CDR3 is TGTGCCGTAAGAACCTCCGGAGGAGGCGGAGCAACTAATGAAAAACTGTTTTTT. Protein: CAVRTSGGGGATNEKLFF.

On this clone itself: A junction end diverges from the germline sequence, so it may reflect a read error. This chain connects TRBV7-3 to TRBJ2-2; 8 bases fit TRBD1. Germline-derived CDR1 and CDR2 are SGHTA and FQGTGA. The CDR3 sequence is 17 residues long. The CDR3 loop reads CAGSLGAGGAKGGELFF. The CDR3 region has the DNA TGTGCCGGCAGCTTAGGGGCAGGGGGCGCGAAAGGCGGGGAGCTGTTTTTT.

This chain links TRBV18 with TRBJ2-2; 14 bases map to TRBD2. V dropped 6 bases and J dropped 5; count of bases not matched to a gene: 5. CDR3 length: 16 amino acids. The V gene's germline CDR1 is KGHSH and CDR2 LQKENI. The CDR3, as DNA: TGTGCCAGCTCCCCGGGACTAGCGGGAGTTACCGGGGAGCTGTTTTTT. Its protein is CASSPGLAGVTGELFF.

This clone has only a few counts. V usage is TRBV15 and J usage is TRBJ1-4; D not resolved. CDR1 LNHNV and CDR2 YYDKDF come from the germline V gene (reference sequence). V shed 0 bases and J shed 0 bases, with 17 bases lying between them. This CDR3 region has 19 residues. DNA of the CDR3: TGTGCCACCAGCAGAGATCTAGCCGGGAGCCGTGCAACTAATGAAAAACTGTTTTTT. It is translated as CATSRDLAGSRATNEKLFF.

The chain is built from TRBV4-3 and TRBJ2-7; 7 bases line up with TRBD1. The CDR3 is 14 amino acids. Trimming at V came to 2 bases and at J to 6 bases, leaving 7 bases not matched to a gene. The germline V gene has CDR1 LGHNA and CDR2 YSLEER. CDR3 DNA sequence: TGCGCCAGCAGCCAATATGACAGGGCGGGCGAGCAGTACTTC. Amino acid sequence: CASSQYDRAGEQYF.

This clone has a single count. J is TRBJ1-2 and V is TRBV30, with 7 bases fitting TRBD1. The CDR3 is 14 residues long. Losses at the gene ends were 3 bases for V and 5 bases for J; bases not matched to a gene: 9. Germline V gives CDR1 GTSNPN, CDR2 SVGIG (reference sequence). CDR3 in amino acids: CAWRKDRLGYGYTF. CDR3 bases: TGTGCCTGGAGAAAGGACAGGTTGGGTTATGGCTACACCTTC.

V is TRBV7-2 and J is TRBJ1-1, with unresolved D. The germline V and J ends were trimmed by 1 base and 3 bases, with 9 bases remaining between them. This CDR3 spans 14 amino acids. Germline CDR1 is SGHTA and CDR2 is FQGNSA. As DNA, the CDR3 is TGTGCCAGCAGCTTAGATGGCCTGCACACTGAAGCTTTCTTT. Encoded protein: CASSLDGLHTEAFF.

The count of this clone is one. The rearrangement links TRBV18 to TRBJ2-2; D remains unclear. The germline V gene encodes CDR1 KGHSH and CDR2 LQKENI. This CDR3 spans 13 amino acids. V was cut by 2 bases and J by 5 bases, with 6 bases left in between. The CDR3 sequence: CASSPTVTGELFF. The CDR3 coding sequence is TGTGCCAGCTCACCAACAGTGACCGGGGAGCTGTTTTTT.

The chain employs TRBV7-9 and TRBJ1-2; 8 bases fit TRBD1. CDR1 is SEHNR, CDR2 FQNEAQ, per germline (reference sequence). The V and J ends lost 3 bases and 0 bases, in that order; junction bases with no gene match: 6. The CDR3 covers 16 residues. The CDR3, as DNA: TGTGCCAGCAGCTTGGACAGGGTGCCGCCTAACTATGGCTACACCTTC. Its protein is CASSLDRVPPNYGYTF.

In DNA, the CDR3 is TGCGCCAGCAGCCAAGAGGAGGACAGGGAGGGAGGCGGGGAGCTGTTTTTT. Amino acid sequence: CASSQEEDREGGGELFF. V gene TRBV4-1 combines with J gene TRBJ2-2, with D tentatively TRBD1 (8 bases). This CDR3 comprises 17 residues. Per the germline V gene, CDR1 is MGHRA and CDR2 is YSYEKL. Trimming cost V 0 bases and J 7 bases, with 18 bases left between them.

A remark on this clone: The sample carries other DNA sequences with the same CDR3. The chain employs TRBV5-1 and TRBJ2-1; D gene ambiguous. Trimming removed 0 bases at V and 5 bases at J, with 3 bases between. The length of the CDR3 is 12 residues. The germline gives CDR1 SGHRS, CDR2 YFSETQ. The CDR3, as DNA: TGCGCCAGCAGCTTGGCTAACAATGAGCAGTTCTTC. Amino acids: CASSLANNEQFF.

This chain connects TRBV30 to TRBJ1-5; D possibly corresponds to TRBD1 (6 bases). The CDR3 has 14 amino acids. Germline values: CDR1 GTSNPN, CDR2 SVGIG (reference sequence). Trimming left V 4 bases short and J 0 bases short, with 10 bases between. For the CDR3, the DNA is TGTGCCTGGACGGACAGCGTTAGCAATCAGCCCCAGCATTTT. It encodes CAWTDSVSNQPQHF.

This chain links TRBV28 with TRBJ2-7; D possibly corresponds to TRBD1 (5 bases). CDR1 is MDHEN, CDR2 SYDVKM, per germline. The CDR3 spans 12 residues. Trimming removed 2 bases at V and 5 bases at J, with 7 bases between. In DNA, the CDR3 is TGTGCCAGCAGTTTAAAGGGGAACGAGCAGTACTTC. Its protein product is CASSLKGNEQYF.

CDR3 bases: TGTGCCAGCAGTTTATGGTCCCTAGCGGGCCGGGAGCTGTTTTTT. Its translation is CASSLWSLAGRELFF. The chain couples TRBV27 to TRBJ2-2; the match to TRBD2 covers 8 bases. CDR1 is MNHEY and CDR2 is SMNVEV in the germline V gene (reference sequence). This CDR3 region has 15 residues. V lost 1 base and J lost 9; bases outside the gene matches: 7.

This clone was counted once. The CDR3 sequence: CASSSASGSADEQFF. CDR3 in DNA: TGCGCCAGCAGCTCGGCTAGCGGGAGTGCCGATGAGCAGTTCTTC. The V and J genes are TRBV5-1 and TRBJ2-1; 10 nucleotides agree with TRBD2. CDR3 size: 15 residues. Germline lookup yields CDR1 SGHRS and CDR2 YFSETQ. The V segment lost 3 bases and the J segment 8 bases; nucleotides outside the gene matches: 8.

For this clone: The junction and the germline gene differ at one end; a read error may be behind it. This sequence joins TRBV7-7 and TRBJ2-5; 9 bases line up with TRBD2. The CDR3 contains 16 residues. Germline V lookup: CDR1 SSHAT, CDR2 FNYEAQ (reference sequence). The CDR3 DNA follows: TGTGCTAGCAGCACAACGGGACTAGCATCCCAAGAGACCCAGTACTTC. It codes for CASSTTGLASQETQYF.

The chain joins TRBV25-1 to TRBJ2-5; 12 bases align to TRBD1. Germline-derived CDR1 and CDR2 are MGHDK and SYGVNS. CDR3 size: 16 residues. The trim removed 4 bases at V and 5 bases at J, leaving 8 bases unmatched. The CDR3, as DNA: TGTGCCAGCAGTGTCCGGGACAGGGGGCGTTTGGAGACCCAGTACTTC. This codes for CASSVRDRGRLETQYF. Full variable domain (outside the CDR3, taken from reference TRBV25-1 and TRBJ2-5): EADIYQTPRYLVIGTGKKITLECSQTMGHDKMYWYQQDPGMELHLIHYSYGVNSTEKGDLSSESTVSRIRTEHFPLTLESARPSHTSQYLCASSVRDRGRLETQYFGPGTRLLVL.

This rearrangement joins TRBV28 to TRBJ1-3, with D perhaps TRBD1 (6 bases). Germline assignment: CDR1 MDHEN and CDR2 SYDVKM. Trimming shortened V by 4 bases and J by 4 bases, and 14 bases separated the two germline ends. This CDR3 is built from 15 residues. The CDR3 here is CASSSGHPAGNTIYF. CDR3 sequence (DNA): TGTGCCAGCAGTTCGGGACACCCCGCCGGAAACACCATATATTTT.

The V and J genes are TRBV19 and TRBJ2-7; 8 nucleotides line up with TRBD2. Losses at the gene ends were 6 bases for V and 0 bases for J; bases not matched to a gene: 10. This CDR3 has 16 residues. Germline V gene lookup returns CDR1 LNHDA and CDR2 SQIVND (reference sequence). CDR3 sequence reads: CASSRLARMSSYEQYF. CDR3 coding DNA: TGTGCCAGTAGCCGACTAGCGCGAATGAGCTCCTACGAGCAGTACTTC.

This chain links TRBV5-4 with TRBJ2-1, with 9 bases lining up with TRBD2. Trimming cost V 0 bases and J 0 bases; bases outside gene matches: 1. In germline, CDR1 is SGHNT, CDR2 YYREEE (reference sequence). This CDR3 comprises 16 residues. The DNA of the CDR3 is TGTGCCAGCAGCTTGGCAGCGGGAGGCTCCTACAATGAGCAGTTCTTC. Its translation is CASSLAAGGSYNEQFF.

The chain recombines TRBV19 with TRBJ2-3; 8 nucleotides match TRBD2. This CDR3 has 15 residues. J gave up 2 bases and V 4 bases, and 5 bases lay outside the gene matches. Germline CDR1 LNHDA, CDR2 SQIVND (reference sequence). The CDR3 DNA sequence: TGTGCCAGTAGTAGGGTAGCGGGGTTCACAGATACGCAGTATTTT. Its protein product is CASSRVAGFTDTQYF.

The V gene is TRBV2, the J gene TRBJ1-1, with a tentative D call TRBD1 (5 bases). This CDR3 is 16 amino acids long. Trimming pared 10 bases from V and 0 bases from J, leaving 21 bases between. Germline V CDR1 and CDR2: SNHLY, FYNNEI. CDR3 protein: CAKRPGLTFMNTEAFF. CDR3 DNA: TGTGCCAAGAGACCGGGACTGACTTTCATGAACACTGAAGCTTTCTTT.